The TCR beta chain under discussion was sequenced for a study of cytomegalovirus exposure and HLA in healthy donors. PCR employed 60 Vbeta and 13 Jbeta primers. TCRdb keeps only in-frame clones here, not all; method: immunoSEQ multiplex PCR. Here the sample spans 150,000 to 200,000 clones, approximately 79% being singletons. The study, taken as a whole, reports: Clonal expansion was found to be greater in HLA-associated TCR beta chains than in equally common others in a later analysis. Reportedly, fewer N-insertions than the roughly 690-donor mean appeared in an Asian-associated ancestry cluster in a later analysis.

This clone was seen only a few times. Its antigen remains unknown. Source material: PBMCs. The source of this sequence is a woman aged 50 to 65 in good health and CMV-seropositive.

CDR3 sequence: CASSPGFGDTDTQYF. The CDR3 DNA reads as TGTGCCAGCAGTCCGGGATTCGGCGACACAGATACGCAGTATTTT. The V call is TRBV27, the J call TRBJ2-3; TRBD2 is a possible D gene (5 bases). Trimming pared 5 bases from V and 2 bases from J, leaving 14 bases between. Germline-derived CDR1 and CDR2 are MNHEY and SMNVEV (reference sequence). The CDR3 spans 15 residues.